These 24 T cell receptor beta chains share one sample of origin, sequenced in a study of CD8 T cell repertoires and HIV-1 epitope variants. TCRdb's copy holds only in-frame clones and misses some; the assay was immunoSEQ multiplex PCR. The table lists about 95,000 clones, roughly 81% of them singletons. Sequencing was performed on uncultured baseline CD8+ T cells from peripheral blood mononuclear cells (PBMCs). The receptors come from a male donor with HIV.

The chain links TRBV5-1 to TRBJ2-2, with D hard to call. The germline V gene has CDR1 SGHRS and CDR2 YFSETQ. V was pared by 0 bases and J by 2 bases, with 8 bases between. CDR3 size: 15 residues. CDR3 in amino acids: CASSLAGENTGELFF. The CDR3 DNA is TGCGCCAGCAGCTTGGCCGGAGAAAACACCGGGGAGCTGTTTTTT.

The V and J genes are TRBV5-1 and TRBJ2-1; 7 bases match TRBD1. Unmatched junction bases numbered 0, after V lost 0 bases and J lost 6 bases. Germline CDR1 and CDR2: SGHRS and YFSETQ. CDR3 size: 13 residues. DNA for the CDR3: TGCGCCAGCAGCTTGGGGACAGGCAATGAGCAGTTCTTC. This sequence encodes CASSLGTGNEQFF.

V usage is TRBV9 and J usage is TRBJ2-7; perhaps TRBD2 as D (6 bases). The V gene's germline CDR1 is SGDLS and CDR2 YYNGEE. V was cut by 0 bases and J by 2 bases, with 12 bases left in between. There are 15 residues in the CDR3. The CDR3 is CASSVGDSDPYEQYF. The CDR3 DNA sequence: TGTGCCAGCAGCGTAGGGGACTCCGATCCCTACGAGCAGTACTTC.

This chain uses TRBV4-2 with TRBJ2-5, with 7 bases that match TRBD2. V lost 1 base to trimming and J lost 1 base; unmatched junction nucleotides: 12. CDR3 length: 18 amino acids. Looked up from germline, CDR1 is LGHNA and CDR2 is YNFKEQ. CDR3 coding DNA: TGTGCCAGCAGCCAAGGGAGGTCGGGCGGGAGTTTCCAAGAGACCCAGTACTTC. Protein: CASSQGRSGGSFQETQYF.

The chain is built from TRBV6-5 and TRBJ2-1; 9 bases match TRBD1. There are 13 residues in the CDR3. CDR1 and CDR2 (germline): MNHEY, SVGAGI. J gave up 5 bases and V 5 bases, and 1 base lay outside the gene matches. The CDR3 DNA follows: TGTGCCAGCAGTAGGGACAGGGACAATGAGCAGTTCTTC. It is translated as CASSRDRDNEQFF.

The chain has TRBV30 and TRBJ2-3; tentatively, D is TRBD1 or TRBD2 (5 bases each). Trimming stripped 0 bases from V and 5 bases from J, with 12 bases between. The CDR3 runs to 14 residues. Germline CDR1 reads GTSNPN; CDR2 reads SVGIG (reference sequence). CDR3: CAWSVHGAGDTQYF. The DNA of the CDR3 is TGTGCCTGGAGTGTACACGGGGCGGGAGATACGCAGTATTTT. The entire variable domain, with the rest obtained from reference TRBV30 and TRBJ2-3, is as follows: SQTIHQWPATLVQPVGSPLSLECTVEGTSNPNLYWYRQAAGRGLQLLFYSVGIGQISSEVPQNLSASRPQDRQFILSSKKLLLSDSGFYLCAWSVHGAGDTQYFGPGTRLTVL.

V is TRBV6-5 and J is TRBJ1-1; D perhaps matches TRBD1 (5 bases). V was clipped by 2 bases and J by 0 bases, with 10 bases between them. Germline V gene sequence: CDR1 MNHEY, CDR2 SVGAGI. This CDR3 is 15 amino acids long. The CDR3 is CASSYGAGMNTEAFF. The CDR3, as DNA: TGTGCCAGCAGTTACGGGGCAGGGATGAACACTGAAGCTTTCTTT.

The chain joins TRBV6-5 to TRBJ2-7; the match to TRBD1 covers 7 bases. After removal of 6 bases from V and 4 bases from J, the junction contained 12 bases not matched to a gene. The CDR3 has 15 residues. Germline CDR1 reads MNHEY; CDR2 reads SVGAGI. The CDR3 DNA reads TGTGCCAGCAGGATTCTAAACAGGGGATTTTACGAGCAGTACTTC. Protein product: CASRILNRGFYEQYF.

V is TRBV5-5 and J is TRBJ2-3, with a possible D match to TRBD1 (5 bases). V lost 2 bases and J lost 6, with 10 bases in between. Per the germline V gene, CDR1 is SGHKS and CDR2 is YYEKEE (reference sequence). There are 13 residues in the CDR3. In nucleotides, the CDR3 is TGTGCCAGCAGCTTTCAGGGTCCGGATACGCAGTATTTT. The encoded protein is CASSFQGPDTQYF.

This chain uses TRBV5-1 with TRBJ1-5; the D is unclear. There are 14 residues in the CDR3. Germline V lookup: CDR1 SGHRS, CDR2 YFSETQ. V gave up 2 bases and J gave up 4 bases, with 10 bases separating them. In nucleotides, the CDR3 is TGCGCCAGCAGCTTTGGAGGCGCTAATCAGCCCCAGCATTTT. It codes for CASSFGGANQPQHF. The full variable domain, rest sourced from reference TRBV5-1 and TRBJ1-5, is KAGVTQTPRYLIKTRGQQVTLSCSPISGHRSVSWYQQTPGQGLQFLFEYFSETQRNKGNFPGRFSGRQFSNSRSEMNVSTLELGDSALYLCASSFGGANQPQHFGDGTRLSIL.

This clone has only one observation. The chain uses TRBV18 and TRBJ2-7, with 7 bases fitting TRBD2. V lost 1 base, J lost 5 bases, and 11 bases stayed unmatched. Germline CDR1 and CDR2: KGHSH and LQKENI. The CDR3 extends over 16 amino acids. CDR3 sequence: CASSPRSSGLPDEQYF. As DNA, the CDR3 is TGTGCCAGCTCACCACGGTCTAGCGGCCTACCGGACGAGCAGTACTTC.

This clone has a handful of counts. V and J are TRBV19 and TRBJ1-1; TRBD1 matches 9 bases. Germline values: CDR1 LNHDA, CDR2 SQIVND (reference sequence). Losses at the gene ends were 5 bases for V and 1 base for J; bases not matched to a gene: 8. This CDR3 has 16 amino acids. The CDR3 spells CASSGDRVQRNTEAFF. CDR3 bases: TGTGCCAGTAGTGGGGACAGGGTCCAGCGGAACACTGAAGCTTTCTTT. Full variable domain (outside the CDR3, taken from reference TRBV19 and TRBJ1-1): DGGITQSPKYLFRKEGQNVTLSCEQNLNHDAMYWYRQDPGQGLRLIYYSQIVNDFQKGDIAEGYSVSREKKESFPLTVTSAQKNPTAFYLCASSGDRVQRNTEAFFGQGTRLTVV.

This clone was seen just once. The gene calls are TRBV7-6 and TRBJ2-1; D is uncertain. CDR3 size: 11 residues. From germline, CDR1 is SGHVS and CDR2 FNYEAQ. V was shortened by 1 base and J by 12 bases, with 7 bases between the two germline ends. The CDR3 here is CASSLGGAQFF. In DNA, the CDR3 is TGTGCCAGCAGCTTAGGAGGTGCGCAGTTCTTC.

The chain combines TRBV2 with TRBJ1-1; D is undetermined. Germline values: CDR1 SNHLY, CDR2 FYNNEI. The CDR3 has 11 residues. The V end lost 7 bases, the J end lost 1 base, and 4 bases lay between the germline ends. The CDR3 DNA reads TGTGCCAGCAACCCGAACACTGAAGCTTTCTTT. Encoded protein: CASNPNTEAFF.

The rearrangement links TRBV18 to TRBJ2-7; 9 bases line up with TRBD1. The CDR3 loop spans 15 amino acids. Looked up from germline, CDR1 is KGHSH and CDR2 is LQKENI. Trimming at V came to 3 bases and at J to 1 base, leaving 4 bases not matched to a gene. Here the CDR3 reads CASSPVGQGSYEQYF. CDR3 sequence (DNA): TGTGCCAGCTCACCGGTTGGACAGGGGTCCTACGAGCAGTACTTC. The full variable domain, with the rest looked up from reference TRBV18 and TRBJ2-7, is NAGVMQNPRHLVRRRGQEARLRCSPMKGHSHVYWYRQLPEEGLKFMVYLQKENIIDESGMPKERFSAEFPKEGPSILRIQQVVRGDSAAYFCASSPVGQGSYEQYFGPGTRLTVT.

This clone was seen just once. J is TRBJ2-1 and V is TRBV27; D is unclear. The CDR3 has 13 residues. The V gene lost 6 bases and the J gene lost 8 bases, with 14 bases spanning the gap. CDR1 is MNHEY and CDR2 is SMNVEV in the germline V gene (reference sequence). CDR3 DNA: TGTGCCAGCAGGCTTGATTCGAGCGATGAGCAGTTCTTC. It codes for CASRLDSSDEQFF.

The chain uses TRBV30 and TRBJ2-7, with TRBD1 matching over 9 bases. Germline V gene sequence: CDR1 GTSNPN, CDR2 SVGIG (reference sequence). CDR3 length equals 17 residues. V lost 3 bases and J lost 4; bases outside the gene matches: 16. The CDR3 loop is CAWSLGTGFSDGYEQYF. CDR3 DNA sequence: TGTGCCTGGAGCCTCGGGACAGGGTTTTCGGATGGATACGAGCAGTACTTC.

The rearrangement joins TRBV13 to TRBJ1-1; tentatively, D is TRBD1 (6 bases). CDR1 is PRHDT, CDR2 FYEKMQ, per germline (reference sequence). V gave up 5 bases and J gave up 1 base, with 11 bases separating them. CDR3 length equals 14 residues. The CDR3 region has the DNA TGTGCCAGCAGCCCGGGGACAACGAACACTGAAGCTTTCTTT. Its protein is CASSPGTTNTEAFF.

This clone was recorded only once. The J gene is TRBJ2-5, the V gene TRBV29-1; TRBD2 agrees at 14 bases. The CDR3 loop spans 13 amino acids. J lost 3 bases, V lost 7 bases, and 1 base had no gene match. From germline, CDR1 is SQVTM and CDR2 ANQGSEA. The CDR3 nucleotides are TGCAGCGGGGGACTAGCGGGGGAAGAGACCCAGTACTTC. Protein product: CSGGLAGEETQYF. Full variable domain (remainder filled in from reference TRBV29-1 and TRBJ2-5): SAVISQKPSRDICQRGTSLTIQCQVDSQVTMMFWYRQQPGQSLTLIATANQGSEATYESGFVIDKFPISRPNLTFSTLTVSNMSPEDSSIYLCSGGLAGEETQYFGPGTRLLVL.

V usage is TRBV28 and J usage is TRBJ1-2; 8 bases are shared with TRBD1. The CDR3 sequence is 13 residues long. Looked up from germline, CDR1 is MDHEN and CDR2 is SYDVKM. The V gene end was trimmed by 7 bases and the J gene end by 6 bases; junction bases not matched to a gene: 7. CDR3 sequence (DNA): TGTGCCAGCACTAGGACAGGGAGCCATGGCTACACCTTC. Translating gives CASTRTGSHGYTF.

The V and J genes are TRBV6-5 and TRBJ2-5; 7 positions agree with TRBD2. The CDR3 is 15 residues long. The germline CDR1 and CDR2 sequences are MNHEY and SVGAGI. The V segment lost 4 bases and the J segment 5 bases; nucleotides outside the gene matches: 10. Here the CDR3 DNA reads TGTGCCAGCAGTTTGGATACTCTAGCGGAGGAGACCCAGTACTTC. The encoded protein is CASSLDTLAEETQYF.

A single count supports this clone. The junction departs from the called germline gene at one end, perhaps through a read error. The chain recombines TRBV15 with TRBJ2-7, with D perhaps matching TRBD2 (6 bases). CDR3 length: 13 amino acids. Germline-derived CDR1 and CDR2 are LNHNV and YYDKDF (reference sequence). This CDR3 is CATSRDQQAGYSF. CDR3 coding DNA: TGTGCCACCAGCAGAGATCAGCAGGCGGGATACTCCTTC.

The chain is built from TRBV6-5 and TRBJ2-7, with TRBD1 matching 8 bases. The CDR3 runs to 16 residues. Trimming cost V 7 bases and J 2 bases; bases outside gene matches: 13. Looked up from germline, CDR1 is MNHEY and CDR2 is SVGAGI. The CDR3 region is CASTYSRDRNTYEQYF. CDR3 DNA sequence: TGTGCCAGCACCTACTCACGGGACAGGAATACCTACGAGCAGTACTTC.

This sequence joins TRBV9 and TRBJ2-1; unclear D gene. Trimming removed 3 bases at V and 2 bases at J, with 9 bases between. The CDR3 spans 14 residues. The germline V gene has CDR1 SGDLS and CDR2 YYNGEE. Written as DNA, the CDR3 is TGTGCCAGCAGCGCCGCCCCCCCCTACAATGAGCAGTTCTTC. Translating it yields CASSAAPPYNEQFF.